This T cell receptor (beta chain) was retrieved from a study of T cells after yellow fever vaccination. Trimming took 6 bases from V and 1 from J; bases not matched to a gene: 4. This CDR3 contains 14 residues. The V gene's germline CDR1 is MNHNS and CDR2 SASEGT. The table lists this clonotype with a few counts. TCRdb reprocessed the 5' RACE reads via MiXCR and lists one record per CDR3 protein. The sample shows 300,000 or so distinct CDR3 sequences, around 7% of them seen only once. This chain links TRBV6-1 with TRBJ2-5, with TRBD2 matching 8 bases. The source material was PBMCs, sampled 35 to 50 days after the first yellow fever vaccination. The receptor was derived from a man between 18 and 29 years old who received the YFV17D yellow fever vaccine. CDR3 bases: TGTGCCAGCAGACTAGCGGTAACCCAAGAGACCCAGTACTTC. Its protein is CASRLAVTQETQYF.